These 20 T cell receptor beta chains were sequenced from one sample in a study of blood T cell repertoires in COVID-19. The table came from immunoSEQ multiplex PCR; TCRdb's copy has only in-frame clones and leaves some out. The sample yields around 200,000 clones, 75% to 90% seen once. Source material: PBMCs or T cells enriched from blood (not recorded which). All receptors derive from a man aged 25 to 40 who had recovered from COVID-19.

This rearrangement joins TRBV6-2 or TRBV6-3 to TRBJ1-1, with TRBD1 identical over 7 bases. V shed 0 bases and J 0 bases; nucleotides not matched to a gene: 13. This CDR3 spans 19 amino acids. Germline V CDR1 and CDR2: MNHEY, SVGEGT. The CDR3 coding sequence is TGTGCCAGCAGTTACTCGACACCACCCGACACAGGGGTGAACACTGAAGCTTTCTTT. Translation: CASSYSTPPDTGVNTEAFF.

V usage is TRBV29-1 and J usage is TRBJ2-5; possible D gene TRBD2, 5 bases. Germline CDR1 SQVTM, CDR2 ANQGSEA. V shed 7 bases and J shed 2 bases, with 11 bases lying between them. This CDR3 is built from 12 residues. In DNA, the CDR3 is TGCAGCGCCGAGTCGGGGCAAGAGACCCAGTACTTC. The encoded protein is CSAESGQETQYF. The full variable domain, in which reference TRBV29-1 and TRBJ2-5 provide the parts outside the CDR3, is SAVISQKPSRDICQRGTSLTIQCQVDSQVTMMFWYRQQPGQSLTLIATANQGSEATYESGFVIDKFPISRPNLTFSTLTVSNMSPEDSSIYLCSAESGQETQYFGPGTRLLVL.

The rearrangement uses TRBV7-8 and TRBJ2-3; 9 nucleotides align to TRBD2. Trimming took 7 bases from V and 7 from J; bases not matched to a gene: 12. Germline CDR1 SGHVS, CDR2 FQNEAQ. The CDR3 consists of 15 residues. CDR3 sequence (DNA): TGTGCCAGCACCCAGAGGCGGGAGGGCCGGAATACGCAGTATTTT. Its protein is CASTQRREGRNTQYF.

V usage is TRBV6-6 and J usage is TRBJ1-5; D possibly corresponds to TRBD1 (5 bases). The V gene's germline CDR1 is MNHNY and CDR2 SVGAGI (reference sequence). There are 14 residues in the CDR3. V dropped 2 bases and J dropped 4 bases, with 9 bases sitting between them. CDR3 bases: TGTGCCAGCAGTTACGGGGCAGGGAATCAGCCCCAGCATTTT. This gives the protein CASSYGAGNQPQHF.

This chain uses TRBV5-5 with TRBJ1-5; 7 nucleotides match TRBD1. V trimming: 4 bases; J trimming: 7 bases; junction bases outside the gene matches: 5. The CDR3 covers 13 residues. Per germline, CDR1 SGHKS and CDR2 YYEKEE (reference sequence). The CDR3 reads CASSPTGVQPQHF. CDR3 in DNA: TGTGCCAGCAGCCCTACAGGGGTGCAGCCCCAGCATTTT.

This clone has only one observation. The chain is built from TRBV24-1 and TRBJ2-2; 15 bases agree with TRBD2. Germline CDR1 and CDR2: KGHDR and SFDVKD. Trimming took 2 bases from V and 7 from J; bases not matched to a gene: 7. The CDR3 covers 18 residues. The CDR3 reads CATSDSGLAGGFHGELFF. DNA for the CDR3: TGTGCCACCAGTGATTCCGGACTAGCGGGGGGGTTTCACGGGGAGCTGTTTTTT.

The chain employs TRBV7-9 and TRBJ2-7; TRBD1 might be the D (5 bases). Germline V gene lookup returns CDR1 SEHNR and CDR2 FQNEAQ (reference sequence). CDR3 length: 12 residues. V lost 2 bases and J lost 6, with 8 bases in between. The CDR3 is CASSLRGSEQYF. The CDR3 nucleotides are TGTGCCAGCAGCTTAAGGGGTAGCGAGCAGTACTTC. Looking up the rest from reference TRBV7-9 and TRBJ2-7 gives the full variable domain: DTGVSQNPRHKITKRGQNVTFRCDPISEHNRLYWYRQTLGQGPEFLTYFQNEAQLEKSRLLSDRFSAERPKGSFSTLEIQRTEQGDSAMYLCASSLRGSEQYFGPGTRLTVT.

In DNA, the CDR3 is TGTGCCATCAGTGAGAATAGCGGGGGGGGAACAGATACGCAGTATTTT. This translates into CAISENSGGGTDTQYF. The chain couples TRBV10-3 to TRBJ2-3; the match to TRBD2 covers 11 bases. This CDR3 spans 16 amino acids. V dropped 2 bases and J dropped 3; count of bases not matched to a gene: 4. Looked up from germline, CDR1 is ENHRY and CDR2 is SYGVKD.

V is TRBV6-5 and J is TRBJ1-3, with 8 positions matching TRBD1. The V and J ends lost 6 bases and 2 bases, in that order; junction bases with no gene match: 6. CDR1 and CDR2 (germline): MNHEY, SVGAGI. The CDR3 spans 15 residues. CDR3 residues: CASRGLDRAGNTIYF. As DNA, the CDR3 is TGTGCCAGCAGAGGACTGGACAGGGCTGGAAACACCATATATTTT.

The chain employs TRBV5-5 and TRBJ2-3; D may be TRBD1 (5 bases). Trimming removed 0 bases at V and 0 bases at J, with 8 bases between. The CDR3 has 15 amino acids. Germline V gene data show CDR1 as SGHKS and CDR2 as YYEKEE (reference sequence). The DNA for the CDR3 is TGTGCCAGCAGCTTGGAGGGGTGGAGCACAGATACGCAGTATTTT. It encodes CASSLEGWSTDTQYF.

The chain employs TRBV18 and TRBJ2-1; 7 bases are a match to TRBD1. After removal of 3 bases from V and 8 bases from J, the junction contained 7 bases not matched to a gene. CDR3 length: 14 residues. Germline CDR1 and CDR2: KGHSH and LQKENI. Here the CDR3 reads CASSPRDSSHEQFF. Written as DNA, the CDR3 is TGTGCCAGCTCACCCCGGGACAGTTCCCATGAGCAGTTCTTC.

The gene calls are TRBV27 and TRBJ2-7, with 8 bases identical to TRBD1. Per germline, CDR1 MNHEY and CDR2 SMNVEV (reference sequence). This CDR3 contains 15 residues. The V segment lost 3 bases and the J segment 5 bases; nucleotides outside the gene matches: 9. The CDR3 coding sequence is TGTGCCAGCAGTTTTAGGACAGGGCTTACCCACGAGCAGTACTTC. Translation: CASSFRTGLTHEQYF.

CDR3 sequence reads: CASSLGRSGNLSPLHF. CDR3 sequence (DNA): TGCGCCAGCAGCTTGGGGCGGTCAGGGAATCTTTCACCCCTCCACTTT. The chain uses TRBV5-1 and TRBJ1-6; D possibly corresponds to TRBD1 (5 bases). The ends were cut back, 0 bases at V and 9 bases at J, with 16 bases in the middle. The CDR3 consists of 16 residues. The germline CDR1 and CDR2 sequences are SGHRS and YFSETQ.

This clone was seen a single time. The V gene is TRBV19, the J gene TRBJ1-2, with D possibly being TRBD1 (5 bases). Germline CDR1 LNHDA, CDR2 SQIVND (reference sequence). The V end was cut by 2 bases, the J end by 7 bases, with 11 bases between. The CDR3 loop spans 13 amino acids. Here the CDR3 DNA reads TGTGCCAGTAGTATAACAGGCCTAAGTGGCTACACCTTC. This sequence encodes CASSITGLSGYTF.

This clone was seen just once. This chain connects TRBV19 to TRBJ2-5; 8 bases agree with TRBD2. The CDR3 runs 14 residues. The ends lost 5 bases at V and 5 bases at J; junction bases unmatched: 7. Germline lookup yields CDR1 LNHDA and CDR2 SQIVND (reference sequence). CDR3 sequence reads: CASSPGGGLETQYF. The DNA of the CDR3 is TGTGCCAGTAGTCCCGGGGGGGGGCTCGAGACCCAGTACTTC. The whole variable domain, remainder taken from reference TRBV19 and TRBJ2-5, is DGGITQSPKYLFRKEGQNVTLSCEQNLNHDAMYWYRQDPGQGLRLIYYSQIVNDFQKGDIAEGYSVSREKKESFPLTVTSAQKNPTAFYLCASSPGGGLETQYFGPGTRLLVL.

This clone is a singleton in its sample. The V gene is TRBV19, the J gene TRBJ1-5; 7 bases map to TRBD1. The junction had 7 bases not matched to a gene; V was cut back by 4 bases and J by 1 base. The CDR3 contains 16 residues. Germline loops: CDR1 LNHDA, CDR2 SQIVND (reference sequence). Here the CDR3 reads CASSTPRTGSNQPQHF. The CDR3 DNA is TGTGCCAGTAGTACCCCTCGGACAGGCAGCAATCAGCCCCAGCATTTT.

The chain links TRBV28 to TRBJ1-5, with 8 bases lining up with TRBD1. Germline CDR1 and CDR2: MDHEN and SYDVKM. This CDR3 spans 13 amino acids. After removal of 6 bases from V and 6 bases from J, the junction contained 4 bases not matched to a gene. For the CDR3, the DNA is TGTGCCAGCAGCCCCAGGGGGCTTCAGCCCCAGCATTTT. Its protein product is CASSPRGLQPQHF.

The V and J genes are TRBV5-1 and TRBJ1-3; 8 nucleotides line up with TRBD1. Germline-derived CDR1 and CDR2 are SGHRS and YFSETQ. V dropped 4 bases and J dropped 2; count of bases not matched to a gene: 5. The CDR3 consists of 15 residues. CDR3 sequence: CASSPDRDAGNTIYF. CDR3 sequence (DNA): TGCGCCAGCAGCCCGGACAGGGATGCTGGAAACACCATATATTTT.

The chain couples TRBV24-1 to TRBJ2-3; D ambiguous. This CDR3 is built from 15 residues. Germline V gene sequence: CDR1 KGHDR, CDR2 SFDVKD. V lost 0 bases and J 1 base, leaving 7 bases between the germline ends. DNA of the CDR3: TGTGCCACCAGTGATTTGGACACACGCACAGATACGCAGTATTTT. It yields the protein CATSDLDTRTDTQYF.

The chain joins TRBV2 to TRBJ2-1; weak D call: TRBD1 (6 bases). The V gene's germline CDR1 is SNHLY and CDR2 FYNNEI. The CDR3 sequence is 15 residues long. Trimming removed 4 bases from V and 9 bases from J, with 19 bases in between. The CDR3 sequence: CASSANHGGTTEQFF. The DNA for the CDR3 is TGTGCCAGCAGTGCAAACCATGGGGGCACTACTGAGCAGTTCTTC.